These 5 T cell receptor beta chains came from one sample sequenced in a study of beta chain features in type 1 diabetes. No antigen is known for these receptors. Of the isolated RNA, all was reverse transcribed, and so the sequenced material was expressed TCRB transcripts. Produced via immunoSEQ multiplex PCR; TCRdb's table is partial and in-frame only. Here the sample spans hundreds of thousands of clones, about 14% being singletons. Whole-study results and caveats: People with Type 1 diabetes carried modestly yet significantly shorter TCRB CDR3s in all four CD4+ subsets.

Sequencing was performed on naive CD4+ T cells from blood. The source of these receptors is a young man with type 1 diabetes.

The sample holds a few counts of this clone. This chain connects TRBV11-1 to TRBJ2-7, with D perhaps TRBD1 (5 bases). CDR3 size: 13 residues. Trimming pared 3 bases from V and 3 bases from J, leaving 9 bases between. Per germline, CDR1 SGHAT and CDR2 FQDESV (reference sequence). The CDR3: CASSFGADYEQYF. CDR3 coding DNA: TGTGCCAGCAGCTTTGGGGCAGACTACGAGCAGTACTTC.

The DNA of the CDR3 is TGTGCCAGCAGCCCAGGCGGAGGGAGGAACGGCAATCAGCCCCAGCATTTT. Protein product: CASSPGGGRNGNQPQHF. The chain couples TRBV7-3 to TRBJ1-5; D gene uncertain. V was cut by 5 bases and J by 2 bases, with 19 bases left in between. The CDR3 spans 17 residues. Germline V CDR1 and CDR2: SGHTA, FQGTGA.

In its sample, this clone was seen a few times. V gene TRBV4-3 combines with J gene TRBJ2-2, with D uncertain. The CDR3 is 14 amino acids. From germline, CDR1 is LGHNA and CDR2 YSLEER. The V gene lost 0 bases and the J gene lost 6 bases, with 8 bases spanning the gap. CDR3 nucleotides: TGCGCCAGCAGCCAAGAGGTTAGGGCCGGGGAGCTGTTTTTT. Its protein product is CASSQEVRAGELFF.

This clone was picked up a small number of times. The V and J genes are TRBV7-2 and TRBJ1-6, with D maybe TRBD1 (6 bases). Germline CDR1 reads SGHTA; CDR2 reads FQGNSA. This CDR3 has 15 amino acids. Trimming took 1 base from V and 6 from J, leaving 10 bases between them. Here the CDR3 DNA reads TGTGCCAGCAGCTTAGGCGGGACATTTAATTCACCCCTCCACTTT. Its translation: CASSLGGTFNSPLHF.

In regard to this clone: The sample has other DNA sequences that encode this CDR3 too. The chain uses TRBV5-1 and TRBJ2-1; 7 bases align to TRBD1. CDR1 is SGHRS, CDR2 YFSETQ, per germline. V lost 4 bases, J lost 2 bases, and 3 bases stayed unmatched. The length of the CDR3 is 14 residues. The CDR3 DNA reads TGCGCCAGCAGCGCCGGGACAGCCTACAATGAGCAGTTCTTC. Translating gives CASSAGTAYNEQFF.